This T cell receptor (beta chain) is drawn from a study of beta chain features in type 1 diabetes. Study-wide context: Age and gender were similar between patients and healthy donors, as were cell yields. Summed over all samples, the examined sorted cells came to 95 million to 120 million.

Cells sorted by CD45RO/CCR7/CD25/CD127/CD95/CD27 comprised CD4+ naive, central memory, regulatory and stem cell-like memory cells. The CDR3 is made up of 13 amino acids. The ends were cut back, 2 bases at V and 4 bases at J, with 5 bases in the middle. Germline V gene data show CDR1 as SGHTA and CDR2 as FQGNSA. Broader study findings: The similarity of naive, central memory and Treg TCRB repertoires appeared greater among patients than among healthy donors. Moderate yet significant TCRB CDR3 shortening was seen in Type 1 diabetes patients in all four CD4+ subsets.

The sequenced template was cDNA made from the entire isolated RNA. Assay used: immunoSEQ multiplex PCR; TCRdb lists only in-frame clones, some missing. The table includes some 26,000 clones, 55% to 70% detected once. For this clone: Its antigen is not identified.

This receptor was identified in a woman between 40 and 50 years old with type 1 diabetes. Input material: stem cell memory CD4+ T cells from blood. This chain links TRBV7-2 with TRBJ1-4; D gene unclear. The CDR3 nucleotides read TGTGCCAGCAGCTTAAACAGTAATGAAAAACTGTTTTTT. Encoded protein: CASSLNSNEKLFF.